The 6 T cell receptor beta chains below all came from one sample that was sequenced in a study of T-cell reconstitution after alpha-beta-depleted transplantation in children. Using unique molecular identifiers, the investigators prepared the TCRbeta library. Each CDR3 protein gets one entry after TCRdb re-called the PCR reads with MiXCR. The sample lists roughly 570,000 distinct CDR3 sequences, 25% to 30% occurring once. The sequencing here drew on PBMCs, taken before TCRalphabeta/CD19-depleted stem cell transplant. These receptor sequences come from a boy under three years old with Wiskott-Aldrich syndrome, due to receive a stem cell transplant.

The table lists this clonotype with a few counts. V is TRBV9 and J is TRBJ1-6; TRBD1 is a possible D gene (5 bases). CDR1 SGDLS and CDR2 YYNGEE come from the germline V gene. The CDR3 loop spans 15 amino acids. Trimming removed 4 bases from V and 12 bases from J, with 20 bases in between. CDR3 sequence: CASSPAGNWGEPLHF. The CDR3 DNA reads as TGTGCCAGCAGCCCCGCAGGAAACTGGGGGGAACCCCTCCACTTT. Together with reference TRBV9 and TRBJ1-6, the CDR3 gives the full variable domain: DSGVTQTPKHLITATGQRVTLRCSPRSGDLSVYWYQQSLDQGLQFLIQYYNGEERAKGNILERFSAQQFPDLHSELNLSSLELGDSALYFCASSPAGNWGEPLHFGNGTRLTVT.

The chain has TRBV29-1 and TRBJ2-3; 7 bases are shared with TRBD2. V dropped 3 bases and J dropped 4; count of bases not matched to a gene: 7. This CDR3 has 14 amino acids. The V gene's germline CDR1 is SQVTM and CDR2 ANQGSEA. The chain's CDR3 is CSVDPWTSADTQYF. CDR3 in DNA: TGCAGCGTTGATCCCTGGACTAGTGCAGATACGCAGTATTTT.

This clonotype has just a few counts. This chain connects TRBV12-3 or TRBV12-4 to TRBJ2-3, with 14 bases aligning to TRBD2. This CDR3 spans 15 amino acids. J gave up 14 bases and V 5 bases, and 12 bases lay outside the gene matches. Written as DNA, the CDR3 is TGTGCCAGCAGTCCAAACCAGAGGACTAGCGGGAGGCTGTATTTT. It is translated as CASSPNQRTSGRLYF.

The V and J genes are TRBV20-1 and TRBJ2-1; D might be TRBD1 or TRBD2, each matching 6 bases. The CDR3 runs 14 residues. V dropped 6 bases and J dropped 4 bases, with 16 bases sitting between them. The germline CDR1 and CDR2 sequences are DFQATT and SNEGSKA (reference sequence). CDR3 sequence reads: CSAGGGPPYNEQFF. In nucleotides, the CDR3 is TGCAGTGCCGGAGGGGGGCCCCCGTACAATGAGCAGTTCTTC.

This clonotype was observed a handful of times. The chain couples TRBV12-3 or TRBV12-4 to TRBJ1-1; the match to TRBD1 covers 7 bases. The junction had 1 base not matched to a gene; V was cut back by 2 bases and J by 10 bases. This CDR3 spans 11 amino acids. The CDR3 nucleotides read TGTGCCAGCAGTTTAAACAGGGGAGCTTTCTTT. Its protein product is CASSLNRGAFF.

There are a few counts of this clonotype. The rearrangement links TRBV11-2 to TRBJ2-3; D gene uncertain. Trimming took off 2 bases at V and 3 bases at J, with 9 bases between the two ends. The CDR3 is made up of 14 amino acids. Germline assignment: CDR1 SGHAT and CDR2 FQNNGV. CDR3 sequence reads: CASSLRRETDTQYF. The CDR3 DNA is TGTGCCAGCAGCTTACGGAGAGAAACAGATACGCAGTATTTT.